This TCR beta chain was profiled in a study of STAT5B mutations in CD4+ large granular lymphocyte leukemia. From germline, CDR1 is MDHEN and CDR2 SYDVKM. V shed 6 bases and J shed 6 bases, with 15 bases lying between them. The CDR3 runs to 14 residues. Some clones are missing from TCRdb's copy, which holds only in-frame ones; the method was immunoSEQ multiplex PCR. The profile shows some 40,000 clones, roughly 79% of them singletons. This TCR came from a human donor in good health. This chain joins TRBV28 and TRBJ2-1; possible D gene TRBD1, 5 bases. The sequenced material came from CD4+ T cells from blood buffy coats. CDR3 region: CASSAWGQANEQFF. DNA for the CDR3: TGTGCCAGCAGCGCCTGGGGCCAAGCCAATGAGCAGTTCTTC.